One sample yielded the 32 T cell receptor beta chains listed below, sequenced in a study of shared clonotypes between healthy human individuals. Only CD45RO-negative cells positively selected for CCR7 counted as naive CD8 cells, so terminally differentiated effector memory CD45RA+ cells were excluded. This table comes from immunoSEQ multiplex PCR, and its TCRdb copy is limited to in-frame clones, with some not included. Among about 2.1 million clones listed, approximately 92% were seen once. Specimen: naive CD8+ T cells from PBMCs. These receptors all stem from a young man in good health. Some clones in this sample may be carry-over from other donors' samples.

The CDR3 DNA reads TGCAGCGTTGAAGCCCGAGACCACTACACCTTC. Residues: CSVEARDHYTF. The J gene is TRBJ1-2, the V gene TRBV29-1; the D is unclear. Germline V gene data show CDR1 as SQVTM and CDR2 as ANQGSEA. The V end lost 1 base, the J end lost 10 bases, and 10 bases lay between the germline ends. The CDR3 sequence is 11 residues long.

V and J are TRBV6-4 and TRBJ2-4, with D tentatively TRBD2 (6 bases). V was trimmed by 4 bases and J by 0 bases, leaving 13 bases between them. CDR3 size: 16 residues. Germline V gene sequence: CDR1 MRHNA, CDR2 SNTAGT. CDR3 amino acids: CASSGRGCQAKNIQYF. The CDR3 DNA is TGTGCCAGCAGTGGGAGGGGCTGTCAAGCCAAAAACATTCAGTACTTC.

The J gene is TRBJ2-1, the V gene TRBV9, with D maybe TRBD2 (5 bases). The CDR3 sequence is 14 residues long. Germline loops: CDR1 SGDLS, CDR2 YYNGEE. V lost 0 bases to trimming and J lost 9 bases, with 13 bases between them. CDR3 bases: TGTGCCAGCAGCGTAGATGGTAGGGAGACTGAGCAGTTCTTC. This sequence encodes CASSVDGRETEQFF.

The rearrangement links TRBV15 to TRBJ2-5; possibly TRBD2 for D (6 bases). Trimming removed 9 bases from V and 13 bases from J, with 24 bases in between. Germline V gives CDR1 LNHNV, CDR2 YYDKDF (reference sequence). The CDR3 runs 13 residues. The CDR3 protein is CATSDGSGRLLYF. In nucleotides, the CDR3 is TGTGCCACTTCCGACGGCAGCGGGCGCCTCCTGTACTTC.

The chain uses TRBV27 and TRBJ2-1, with 12 bases matching TRBD2. Germline V gene data show CDR1 as MNHEY and CDR2 as SMNVEV (reference sequence). The CDR3 consists of 16 residues. V shed 5 bases and J 4 bases; nucleotides not matched to a gene: 6. CDR3 in DNA: TGTGCCAGCAGTGCCCGGACTAGCGGGAATTACAATGAGCAGTTCTTC. As protein: CASSARTSGNYNEQFF.

The chain links TRBV5-4 to TRBJ2-1; D possibly corresponds to TRBD1 (8 bases). Germline V lookup: CDR1 SGHNT, CDR2 YYREEE (reference sequence). V shed 6 bases and J shed 5 bases, with 24 bases lying between them. The CDR3 is 17 amino acids. The CDR3 spells CASTLAGAGGANNEQFF. CDR3 in DNA: TGTGCCAGCACCCTGGCGGGAGCAGGGGGCGCGAACAATGAGCAGTTCTTC.

The table lists this clone with a count of one. The rearrangement uses TRBV5-4 and TRBJ2-1; the match to TRBD2 covers 12 bases. V lost 2 bases to trimming and J lost 8 bases; unmatched junction nucleotides: 14. The CDR3 length is 18 residues. Germline V gene data show CDR1 as SGHNT and CDR2 as YYREEE (reference sequence). CDR3 sequence reads: CASSFGGLAGGPGDEQFF. DNA of the CDR3: TGTGCCAGCAGCTTTGGTGGGCTAGCGGGAGGGCCAGGGGATGAGCAGTTCTTC.

The chain uses TRBV5-1 and TRBJ1-2; 7 bases agree with TRBD1. CDR1 and CDR2 (germline): SGHRS, YFSETQ. The CDR3 covers 16 residues. Unmatched junction bases numbered 14, after V lost 4 bases and J lost 5 bases. The DNA for the CDR3 is TGCGCCAGCAGCGTGACAGGGCCTGAGACCGCATATGGCTACACCTTC. Translating it yields CASSVTGPETAYGYTF.

The chain carries TRBV28 and TRBJ1-5; D gene unclear. Trimming shortened V by 2 bases and J by 0 bases, and 14 bases separated the two germline ends. The CDR3 extends over 17 amino acids. From germline, CDR1 is MDHEN and CDR2 SYDVKM. The CDR3 DNA is TGTGCCAGCAGTTTAGAAAGGCTTCCCTATAGCAATCAGCCCCAGCATTTT. It translates to CASSLERLPYSNQPQHF.

The chain uses TRBV2 and TRBJ2-3; TRBD2 agrees at 7 bases. From germline, CDR1 is SNHLY and CDR2 FYNNEI. Losses at the gene ends were 2 bases for V and 1 base for J; bases not matched to a gene: 3. The CDR3 has 15 amino acids. CDR3 protein: CASSEFTSGTDTQYF. CDR3 in DNA: TGTGCCAGCAGTGAATTCACTAGCGGCACAGATACGCAGTATTTT.

This sequence joins TRBV25-1 and TRBJ1-2; D is unclear. CDR1 is MGHDK and CDR2 is SYGVNS in the germline V gene. V was pared by 4 bases and J by 0 bases, with 9 bases between. This CDR3 spans 14 amino acids. The CDR3 is CASSGRIPNYGYTF. CDR3 DNA sequence: TGTGCCAGCAGTGGACGGATTCCTAACTATGGCTACACCTTC.

The V call is TRBV13, the J call TRBJ2-3; D is unresolved. The CDR3 runs 16 residues. Per germline, CDR1 PRHDT and CDR2 FYEKMQ (reference sequence). Trimming pared 0 bases from V and 3 bases from J, leaving 13 bases between. The CDR3 DNA follows: TGTGCCAGCAGCTTAGGCCGGTGGCCAAGGACAGATACGCAGTATTTT. Encoded protein: CASSLGRWPRTDTQYF.

The chain joins TRBV7-2 to TRBJ2-1; 7 bases fit TRBD2. V shed 7 bases, J shed 3 bases, and the junction held 15 bases outside the gene matches. The CDR3 consists of 17 residues. Germline V lookup: CDR1 SGHTA, CDR2 FQGNSA. Here the CDR3 reads CASMIEVQGLFYNEQFF. The CDR3 nucleotides read TGTGCCAGCATGATTGAGGTTCAGGGACTATTCTACAATGAGCAGTTCTTC.

This chain uses TRBV9 with TRBJ2-7, with 7 positions matching TRBD2. Germline lookup yields CDR1 SGDLS and CDR2 YYNGEE. This CDR3 has 15 residues. J lost 5 bases, V lost 4 bases, and 12 bases had no gene match. This chain's CDR3 is CASSTSHRGVHEQYF. The DNA of the CDR3 is TGTGCCAGCAGCACATCTCATCGGGGGGTTCACGAGCAGTACTTC.

This chain uses TRBV5-1 with TRBJ2-1; 10 bases agree with TRBD2. The germline gives CDR1 SGHRS, CDR2 YFSETQ. The V and J ends lost 1 base and 4 bases, in that order; junction bases with no gene match: 5. The CDR3 consists of 16 residues. The CDR3 DNA follows: TGCGCCAGCAGCTTGACCAGCGGGAGGGGATACAATGAGCAGTTCTTC. Translated, it gives CASSLTSGRGYNEQFF.

The V call is TRBV9, the J call TRBJ1-5; no reliable D call. The germline V gene has CDR1 SGDLS and CDR2 YYNGEE. The ends were cut back, 0 bases at V and 4 bases at J, with 11 bases in the middle. The CDR3 is 15 amino acids. CDR3: CASSVGAADNQPQHF. The CDR3 nucleotides read TGTGCCAGCAGCGTAGGGGCGGCAGATAATCAGCCCCAGCATTTT.

This clone was observed once. The V and J genes are TRBV27 and TRBJ2-7; D might be TRBD2 (6 bases). CDR1 is MNHEY and CDR2 is SMNVEV in the germline V gene (reference sequence). The CDR3 has 15 amino acids. The ends were cut back, 4 bases at V and 3 bases at J, with 16 bases in the middle. Written as DNA, the CDR3 is TGTGCCAGCAGTTCTTCCTCGGCGGGAATCTACGAGCAGTACTTC. Translated, it gives CASSSSSAGIYEQYF.

This clone is a singleton in its sample. V is TRBV2 and J is TRBJ1-1, with a tentative D call TRBD1 (5 bases). The CDR3 sequence is 12 residues long. V was shortened by 3 bases and J by 5 bases, with 7 bases between the two germline ends. The V gene's germline CDR1 is SNHLY and CDR2 FYNNEI. CDR3 in amino acids: CASSDWGTEAFF. In nucleotides, the CDR3 is TGTGCCAGCAGTGACTGGGGGACTGAAGCTTTCTTT.

The rearrangement links TRBV10-3 to TRBJ2-1; D unclear. Germline V gene data show CDR1 as ENHRY and CDR2 as SYGVKD. The CDR3 spans 14 residues. V lost 5 bases and J 0 bases, leaving 8 bases between the germline ends. This CDR3 is CAISPPSSYNEQFF. The CDR3 region has the DNA TGTGCCATCAGTCCACCTAGCTCCTACAATGAGCAGTTCTTC.

The V call is TRBV10-3, the J call TRBJ2-1; possible D gene TRBD2, 7 bases. This CDR3 has 14 amino acids. Germline CDR1 and CDR2: ENHRY and SYGVKD. V shed 10 bases and J shed 8 bases, with 21 bases lying between them. The CDR3 region is CATRGAGEPHEQFF. The DNA for the CDR3 is TGTGCCACGAGGGGGGCGGGAGAGCCCCATGAGCAGTTCTTC.

The chain links TRBV30 to TRBJ2-1; TRBD2 agrees at 7 bases. The CDR3 extends over 15 amino acids. Germline V CDR1 and CDR2: GTSNPN, SVGIG (reference sequence). V was clipped by 2 bases and J by 6 bases; unmatched bases: 10. The CDR3 spells CAWSINSGMVNEQFF. For the CDR3, the DNA is TGTGCCTGGAGTATAAACAGCGGGATGGTCAATGAGCAGTTCTTC.

The CDR3 nucleotides are TGTGCCAGCAGCACAGGGAAGCACGATGAGCAGTTCTTC. Translation gives CASSTGKHDEQFF. V usage is TRBV21-1 and J usage is TRBJ2-1; the listed D gene, TRBD1, was not tested against the DNA. TRBV21-1 is given as a pseudogene. This CDR3 region has 13 residues.

The rearrangement links TRBV19 to TRBJ2-1; unclear D gene. The CDR3 covers 14 residues. The V gene's germline CDR1 is LNHDA and CDR2 SQIVND (reference sequence). The V and J ends lost 3 bases and 7 bases respectively, with 13 bases between them. The CDR3 region has the DNA TGTGCCAGTAGTATTCTCTCCGCCGGTAATGAGCAGTTCTTC. Translating gives CASSILSAGNEQFF.

V is TRBV28 and J is TRBJ2-7, with D possibly being TRBD2 (5 bases). With 3 bases removed from V and 0 bases from J, the gap between germline ends came to 18 bases. The CDR3 is 17 residues long. The germline CDR1 and CDR2 sequences are MDHEN and SYDVKM. DNA of the CDR3: TGTGCCAGCAGTTTGGACTTATTTAAATCCAACTCCTACGAGCAGTACTTC. This encodes CASSLDLFKSNSYEQYF.

The V and J genes are TRBV5-8 and TRBJ1-5, with a possible D match to TRBD1 (6 bases). Trimming took off 0 bases at V and 7 bases at J, with 14 bases between the two ends. The CDR3 has 15 residues. Germline V gene lookup returns CDR1 SGHTS and CDR2 YDEGEE. DNA for the CDR3: TGTGCCAGCAGCTTGGTCGGGCAGGGGAGGCAGCCCCAGCATTTT. The encoded protein is CASSLVGQGRQPQHF.

V and J are TRBV27 and TRBJ1-2; 11 nucleotides agree with TRBD1. From germline, CDR1 is MNHEY and CDR2 SMNVEV (reference sequence). CDR3 length: 18 residues. The J segment lost 4 bases and the V segment lost 5 bases, leaving 15 bases of the junction unmatched. The CDR3 protein is CASSRVGTGGGGIYGYTF. CDR3 coding DNA: TGTGCCAGCAGTCGGGTGGGGACAGGGGGAGGTGGAATCTATGGCTACACCTTC.

The genes are TRBV28 and TRBJ1-3; tentative D call: TRBD1 (5 bases). Germline assignment: CDR1 MDHEN and CDR2 SYDVKM. V lost 1 base and J 1 base, leaving 11 bases between the germline ends. The CDR3 is made up of 16 amino acids. In DNA, the CDR3 is TGTGCCAGCAGTTTATCCAGGGAGGGTTCTGGAAACACCATATATTTT. Its translation is CASSLSREGSGNTIYF.

V is TRBV28 and J is TRBJ2-3, with TRBD1 identical over 9 bases. Germline CDR1 is MDHEN and CDR2 is SYDVKM. With 4 bases clipped from V and 3 bases from J, the junction kept 14 bases outside the gene matches. This CDR3 is built from 18 residues. The CDR3 sequence is CASSSISLDRGHTDTQYF. CDR3 bases: TGTGCCAGCAGTTCCATCTCGCTGGACAGGGGCCATACAGATACGCAGTATTTT.

This clone is a singleton in its sample. The chain employs TRBV7-6 and TRBJ2-1, with a weak D call TRBD1 (5 bases). This CDR3 has 18 residues. Germline V gene lookup returns CDR1 SGHVS and CDR2 FNYEAQ. V was trimmed by 0 bases and J by 4 bases, leaving 19 bases between them. CDR3 residues: CASSLAVGQTAPYNEQFF. The DNA of the CDR3 is TGTGCCAGCAGCTTAGCCGTTGGCCAGACAGCACCTTACAATGAGCAGTTCTTC.

V is TRBV5-5 and J is TRBJ1-1, with D perhaps matching TRBD1 (5 bases). V lost 0 bases, J lost 4 bases, and 10 bases lay in between. Germline V CDR1 and CDR2: SGHKS, YYEKEE (reference sequence). This CDR3 is built from 14 residues. The CDR3 DNA follows: TGTGCCAGCAGCTTGGTCCAGGGCGGCACTGAAGCTTTCTTT. It yields the protein CASSLVQGGTEAFF.

A remark on this clone: This CDR3 is also generated by other DNA sequences in the sample. The chain is built from TRBV19 and TRBJ1-1; TRBD1 might be the D (5 bases). CDR1 and CDR2 (germline): LNHDA, SQIVND (reference sequence). The V end was cut by 1 base, the J end by 5 bases, with 11 bases between. The CDR3 is 14 residues long. The CDR3 DNA reads as TGTGCCAGTAGTATAGCCGGGGCGTGGACTGAAGCTTTCTTT. Amino acids: CASSIAGAWTEAFF. The entire variable domain, with the rest obtained from reference TRBV19 and TRBJ1-1, is as follows: DGGITQSPKYLFRKEGQNVTLSCEQNLNHDAMYWYRQDPGQGLRLIYYSQIVNDFQKGDIAEGYSVSREKKESFPLTVTSAQKNPTAFYLCASSIAGAWTEAFFGQGTRLTVV.

The chain couples TRBV7-9 to TRBJ2-5, with D unresolved. Germline V gives CDR1 SEHNR, CDR2 FQNEAQ (reference sequence). The CDR3 covers 14 residues. V gave up 5 bases and J gave up 5 bases, with 15 bases separating them. CDR3 loop: CASSPPPVVETQYF. CDR3 DNA: TGTGCCAGCAGCCCCCCCCCGGTTGTGGAGACCCAGTACTTC.